The rows below give T cell receptor beta chains drawn from one sample of a study of shared clonotypes between healthy human individuals. Produced via immunoSEQ multiplex PCR; TCRdb's table is partial and in-frame only. The sample has about 1 million clones, approximately 76% seen once; the top ten hold around 1.5%. The sample comprised memory CD4+ T cells sorted from blood. These receptors all stem from a man between 18 and 35 years old in good health. Each CDR3 is given with its conserved first and last residue. Fields, in order: J gene, clone size, D gene, V gene, CDR3 DNA, CDR3 protein. The D gene is left open where the match is weak. Size values are once, few and many counts, or a class for expanded clones, and some rows have none.

J: TRBJ1-5
size: .
D: TRBD1
V: TRBV6-5
DNA: TGTGCCAGCAGAGAGACAGGGAACCAGCCCCAGCATTTT
CDR3: CASRETGNQPQHF

J: TRBJ1-6
size: .
D: .
V: TRBV5-4
DNA: TGTGCCAGCGCGACAGCAAATTCACCCCTCCACTTT
CDR3: CASATANSPLHF

J: TRBJ2-7
size: .
D: TRBD1
V: TRBV5-1
DNA: TGCGCCAGCAGCCGACAGGGGTTCGACGAGCAGTACTTC
CDR3: CASSRQGFDEQYF

J: TRBJ2-1
size: .
D: .
V: TRBV7-2
DNA: TGTGCCAGCAGCTTCGGGCGAACCAACAATGAGCAGTTCTTC
CDR3: CASSFGRTNNEQFF

J: TRBJ2-2
size: .
D: .
V: TRBV7-9
DNA: TGTGCCAGCAACTTACTACTAGACGCCGGGGAGCTGTTTTTT
CDR3: CASNLLLDAGELFF

J: TRBJ1-4
size: .
D: .
V: TRBV14
DNA: TGTGCCAGCAGTCCCACAGCATTCTGGAATGAAAAACTGTTTTTT
CDR3: CASSPTAFWNEKLFF

J: TRBJ2-1
size: few
D: .
V: TRBV28
DNA: TGTGCCAGCAGCCATGATACAGGGCCCAATGAGCAGTTCTTC
CDR3: CASSHDTGPNEQFF

J: TRBJ2-5
size: .
D: TRBD2
V: TRBV2
DNA: TGTGCCAGCAGTGGGACTAGCGAGACCCAGTACTTC
CDR3: CASSGTSETQYF

J: TRBJ2-7
size: few
D: .
V: TRBV5-1
DNA: TGCGCCAGCAGCCCGACAGGATCCTACGAGCAGTACTTC
CDR3: CASSPTGSYEQYF

J: TRBJ1-3
size: .
D: .
V: TRBV18
DNA: TGTGCCAGCTCACCACCGAGCAGGCCCTCTGGAAACACCATATATTTT
CDR3: CASSPPSRPSGNTIYF

J: TRBJ2-7
size: .
D: .
V: TRBV5-1
DNA: TGCGCCAGCAGCTTCACCGGGTACGAGCAGTACTTC
CDR3: CASSFTGYEQYF

J: TRBJ2-1
size: .
D: TRBD2
V: TRBV14
DNA: TGTGCCAGCAGCCTGACTAGCGGGAGGTACAATGAGCAGTTCTTC
CDR3: CASSLTSGRYNEQFF

J: TRBJ2-5
size: .
D: .
V: TRBV4-1
DNA: TGCGCCAGCTCGCCGACCCCACAGTACCAAGAGACCCAGTACTTC
CDR3: CASSPTPQYQETQYF

J: TRBJ1-5
size: .
D: TRBD1
V: TRBV19
DNA: TGTGCCAGTAGTAGGGGACAGGTTAGCAATCAGCCCCAGCATTTT
CDR3: CASSRGQVSNQPQHF

J: TRBJ2-7
size: .
D: .
V: TRBV7-2
DNA: TGTGCCAGCAGATTGAGCCGGGACGGACCTTCCTACGAGCAGTACTTC
CDR3: CASRLSRDGPSYEQYF

J: TRBJ2-5
size: .
D: .
V: TRBV19
DNA: TGTGCCAGTAGTCGTCCCAGGGCGCGCCTCCGGGATCCGGAGACCCAGTACTTC
CDR3: CASSRPRARLRDPETQYF

J: TRBJ2-3
size: few
D: TRBD1
V: TRBV27
DNA: TGTGCCAGCAGTTTATTCAGGGGGCCACCCACAGATACGCAGTATTTT
CDR3: CASSLFRGPPTDTQYF

J: TRBJ2-2
size: .
D: .
V: TRBV2
DNA: TGTGCCAGCACTAACCGGGCCGCCAAGTTCACCGGGGAGCTGTTTTTT
CDR3: CASTNRAAKFTGELFF

J: TRBJ2-7
size: .
D: .
V: TRBV5-1
DNA: TGCGCCAGCAGCTTACAGCCAACAGCAGTAGCCTACGAGCAGTACTTC
CDR3: CASSLQPTAVAYEQYF

J: TRBJ2-7
size: .
D: .
V: TRBV2
DNA: TGTGCCGGGGGACGGGGCTCCTACGAGCAGTACTTC
CDR3: CAGGRGSYEQYF

J: TRBJ2-7
size: .
D: TRBD1
V: TRBV5-1
DNA: TGCGCCAGCAGCTTGCAATTGGATTCCGGGACAGCTTACGAGCAGTACTTC
CDR3: CASSLQLDSGTAYEQYF

J: TRBJ2-7
size: .
D: .
V: TRBV7-2
DNA: TGTGCCAGCAGAAACCGGGACTCAGGGTCCGAGCAGTACTTC
CDR3: CASRNRDSGSEQYF

J: TRBJ2-5
size: few
D: TRBD1
V: TRBV6-1
DNA: TGTGCCAGCACCTTGACCGGGACAGGGCGAGAGACCCAGTACTTC
CDR3: CASTLTGTGRETQYF

J: TRBJ2-1
size: .
D: TRBD2
V: TRBV5-4
DNA: TGTGCCAGCAGCTTGGGAGGGACTAGCGGATACAATGAGCAGTTCTTC
CDR3: CASSLGGTSGYNEQFF

J: TRBJ2-7
size: .
D: TRBD1
V: TRBV9
DNA: TGTGCCAGCAGCGCCCACAGGGGGCTTATGTACGAGCAGTACTTC
CDR3: CASSAHRGLMYEQYF

J: TRBJ1-1
size: .
D: .
V: TRBV5-4
DNA: TGTGCCAGCAGCTTCGAGGGTTACACTGAAGCTTTCTTT
CDR3: CASSFEGYTEAFF

J: TRBJ2-1
size: .
D: .
V: TRBV6-6
DNA: TGTGCCAGCGGCGCCACCGACTCCAGCTCCTACAATGAGCAGTTCTTC
CDR3: CASGATDSSSYNEQFF

J: TRBJ1-1
size: .
D: TRBD1
V: TRBV7-2
DNA: TGTGCCAGCAGCTTTCAGGGGGGGAACACTGAAGCTTTCTTT
CDR3: CASSFQGGNTEAFF

J: TRBJ2-2
size: .
D: .
V: TRBV5-1
DNA: TGCGCCAGCAGCCACGTAGAGGCGCGTGGCACCGGGGAGCTGTTTTTT
CDR3: CASSHVEARGTGELFF

J: TRBJ2-5
size: once
D: TRBD2
V: TRBV4-3
DNA: TGCGCCAGCAGCAAACTAGCGGGAGGAGAGACCCAGTACTTC
CDR3: CASSKLAGGETQYF

J: TRBJ2-1
size: once
D: TRBD1
V: TRBV4-1
DNA: TGCGCCAGCAGCCAACCGGGACAGGGGAACAATGAGCAGTTCTTC
CDR3: CASSQPGQGNNEQFF

J: TRBJ2-7
size: .
D: .
V: TRBV14
DNA: TGTGCCAGCAGCCAAGATCTTCTATGGGTTAGCTACGAGCAGTACTTC
CDR3: CASSQDLLWVSYEQYF

J: TRBJ2-1
size: .
D: .
V: TRBV29-1
DNA: TGCAGCGTTGTAGCCAGTTCTAGGGGGCAGTTCTTC
CDR3: CSVVASSRGQFF

J: TRBJ2-1
size: .
D: .
V: TRBV27
DNA: TGTGCCAGCAGTTTATCGCGGCTCATCTCCTACAATGAGCAGTTCTTC
CDR3: CASSLSRLISYNEQFF

J: TRBJ1-2
size: few
D: .
V: TRBV7-2
DNA: TGTGCCAGCAGCTTAGCGGTGGGTGGCTACACCTTC
CDR3: CASSLAVGGYTF

J: TRBJ2-3
size: once
D: .
V: TRBV18
DNA: TGTGCCAGCTCACCACGGGCTCAAGGGCAGTATTTT
CDR3: CASSPRAQGQYF

J: TRBJ1-2
size: .
D: .
V: TRBV29-1
DNA: TGCAGCGTTGCGGCCAGTAACTATGGCTACACCTTC
CDR3: CSVAASNYGYTF

J: TRBJ2-1
size: once
D: .
V: TRBV4-1
DNA: TGCGCCAGCAGCCATTGGTCCGGGGGGCTTCCCTACAATGAGCAGTTCTTC
CDR3: CASSHWSGGLPYNEQFF

J: TRBJ2-5
size: .
D: .
V: TRBV2
DNA: TGTGCCAGCAGTCCCGACAGGAGCCAAGAGACCCAGTACTTC
CDR3: CASSPDRSQETQYF

J: TRBJ2-2
size: .
D: TRBD2
V: TRBV5-1
DNA: TGCGCCAGCACAGGGACTAGCGGAGAGAGGAGGGAGCTGTTTTTT
CDR3: CASTGTSGERRELFF

J: TRBJ2-7
size: few
D: .
V: TRBV5-1
DNA: TGCGCCAGCAGCTCGACCCCGGGGGGCGAGGAGCAGTACTTC
CDR3: CASSSTPGGEEQYF

J: TRBJ2-6
size: .
D: .
V: TRBV18
DNA: TGTGCCAGCTCACCTTTACGCGGGGCCAACGTCCTGACTTTC
CDR3: CASSPLRGANVLTF

J: TRBJ1-3
size: .
D: .
V: TRBV10-3
DNA: TGTGCCATCAGTGATACCAAAAGAGGAAACACCATATATTTT
CDR3: CAISDTKRGNTIYF

J: TRBJ1-6
size: .
D: TRBD1
V: TRBV5-1
DNA: TGCGCCAGCAGCTTGAGGGACAGAAATTCACCCCTCCACTTT
CDR3: CASSLRDRNSPLHF

J: TRBJ2-7
size: .
D: .
V: TRBV15
DNA: TGTGCCACCAGCAGAGGCGGGGACAGTTCCGAGCAGTACTTC
CDR3: CATSRGGDSSEQYF

J: TRBJ2-3
size: .
D: TRBD1
V: TRBV15
DNA: TGTGCCACCAACCCCGGGACAGGGTGGGCAGATACGCAGTATTTT
CDR3: CATNPGTGWADTQYF

J: TRBJ2-7
size: .
D: .
V: TRBV5-4
DNA: TGTGCCAGCAGCCCCGGGAGGGGGCCTGGCTCCTACGAGCAGTACTTC
CDR3: CASSPGRGPGSYEQYF

J: TRBJ1-6
size: few
D: .
V: TRBV7-6
DNA: TGTGCCAGCAGCTTTGGGAGGGGCGGTAATTCACCCCTCCACTTT
CDR3: CASSFGRGGNSPLHF